This T cell receptor (beta chain) was captured by sequencing in a study of Graves' ophthalmopathy and Graves' hyperthyroidism. Regarding the study as a whole: From stable hyperthyroidism, ophthalmopathy was separated by a 13-signature model with approximately 90% sensitivity and roughly 81% specificity. Among thyroid clonotypes expanded above 0.001 frequency, most also appeared in blood.

Clinical symptoms, serum thyroxine, TRAb, thyroid ultrasound and orbital computed tomography determined diagnosis. PBMCs were isolated from an approximately 10 ml sample of fresh peripheral blood. TCR beta CDR3 regions were amplified from RNA transcripts. HTBI-primed first-round RT-PCR preceded second-round multiplex PCR. MiXCR, run by TCRdb on the multiplex PCR reads, gives a single entry per CDR3 protein. The sample lists 400,000 to 450,000 distinct CDR3 sequences; around a fifth were seen once. Notes on this clonotype: What it binds is unknown.

Germline loops: CDR1 PRHDT, CDR2 FYEKMQ (reference sequence). V shed 0 bases and J 4 bases; nucleotides not matched to a gene: 8. This CDR3 region has 16 residues. Material: peripheral blood. V gene TRBV13 combines with J gene TRBJ1-2; 7 bases agree with TRBD1. The source of this sequence is a woman younger than 30 with stable Graves' hyperthyroidism. The CDR3 reads CASSLGGGGGLYGYTF. The CDR3 bases are TGTGCCAGCAGCTTAGGAGGGGGCGGAGGACTCTATGGCTACACCTTC.